This TCR beta chain was captured by sequencing in a study of blood T cell repertoires in COVID-19. At the level of the study: Both acute and convalescent COVID-19 samples were obtained from the United States, Italy and Spain. The analysed material was cDNA or gDNA that came from T cells, B-cell-depleted T cells, or PBMCs.

CDR3 length: 16 amino acids. J was trimmed by 9 bases and V by 4 bases; bases with no gene match: 14. The V gene's germline CDR1 is SGHTA and CDR2 FQGNSA. Under the authors' procedure: From reference gene primer amplification, estimates of nucleated cell counts were derived. Using immunoSEQ multiplex PCR, the repertoire was profiled, and TCRdb retains in-frame clones only, with some absent. V, J and clone size derive from that table, while D and trimming were established from the DNA sequence. The table has some 300,000 clones, approximately 86% seen once; the top ten hold about 1.2%. Sequencing was performed on peripheral blood. The sequence was collected from a man aged 70-80 years with acute or convalescent COVID-19. The chain has TRBV7-2 and TRBJ1-5, with TRBD1 matching 8 bases. This CDR3 reads CASSSIGQGRLGPQHF. In DNA, the CDR3 is TGTGCCAGCAGCTCCATAGGACAGGGTCGGTTAGGGCCCCAGCATTTT.